The 30 T cell receptor beta chains reported below all come from one sample, sequenced in a study of T cell changes during pregnancy in multiple sclerosis. Profiling relied on immunoSEQ multiplex PCR, and the TCRdb table lists in-frame clones only, not all of them. The sample gives tens of thousands of clones, under 95% of which show up once; about 3.7% is in the top ten. Source: peripheral blood, taken after pregnancy. Every receptor here comes from a female donor in good health, enrolled as a control in a pregnancy study.

This rearrangement joins TRBV28 to TRBJ1-1; the match to TRBD1 covers 8 bases. There are 13 residues in the CDR3. CDR1 and CDR2 from the germline V gene are MDHEN and SYDVKM. V trimming: 9 bases; J trimming: 4 bases; junction bases outside the gene matches: 7. The CDR3, as DNA: TGTGCCAGTTCCGGGACAGGATCCACTGAAGCTTTCTTT. Its protein product is CASSGTGSTEAFF.

The V gene is TRBV5-1, the J gene TRBJ1-1; possible D gene TRBD1, 5 bases. The CDR3 loop spans 16 amino acids. The germline V gene encodes CDR1 SGHRS and CDR2 YFSETQ. The V end was cut by 1 base, the J end by 0 bases, with 13 bases between. The CDR3, as DNA: TGCGCCAGCAGCTTGACAGGAGACACTATGAACACTGAAGCTTTCTTT. Encoded protein: CASSLTGDTMNTEAFF. The entire variable domain, with the rest obtained from reference TRBV5-1 and TRBJ1-1, is as follows: KAGVTQTPRYLIKTRGQQVTLSCSPISGHRSVSWYQQTPGQGLQFLFEYFSETQRNKGNFPGRFSGRQFSNSRSEMNVSTLELGDSALYLCASSLTGDTMNTEAFFGQGTRLTVV.

The chain carries TRBV11-3 and TRBJ2-5; D might be TRBD2 (6 bases). V lost 6 bases and J 5 bases, leaving 10 bases between the germline ends. CDR3 length: 12 amino acids. Germline-derived CDR1 and CDR2 are SGHNT and YENEEA. The CDR3 sequence is CASRGGDETQYF. As DNA, the CDR3 is TGTGCCAGCAGGGGCGGGGACGAGACCCAGTACTTC.

This chain uses TRBV6-1 with TRBJ1-2; 8 nucleotides match TRBD1. CDR3 length: 16 residues. CDR1 and CDR2 (germline): MNHNS, SASEGT. J lost 3 bases, V lost 2 bases, and 8 bases had no gene match. The DNA for the CDR3 is TGTGCCAGCAGTGAAAGGCTGGACAGGGCTGACTATGGCTACACCTTC. Translating it yields CASSERLDRADYGYTF.

The gene calls are TRBV11-2 and TRBJ2-1; 9 bases map to TRBD2. CDR1 is SGHAT and CDR2 is FQNNGV in the germline V gene. The CDR3 is made up of 15 amino acids. The junction had 8 bases not matched to a gene; V was cut back by 5 bases and J by 6 bases. CDR3 sequence reads: CASSPQTSGFNEQFF. As DNA, the CDR3 is TGTGCCAGCAGCCCCCAAACTAGCGGGTTCAATGAGCAGTTCTTC. Based on the CDR3 plus reference TRBV11-2 and TRBJ2-1, the full variable domain is EAGVAQSPRYKIIEKRQSVAFWCNPISGHATLYWYQQILGQGPKLLIQFQNNGVVDDSQLPKDRFSAERLKGVDSTLKIQPAKLEDSAVYLCASSPQTSGFNEQFFGPGTRLTVL.

Here the CDR3 reads CASISGPSSYEQYF. CDR3 bases: TGTGCCAGCATTTCAGGGCCCAGCTCCTACGAGCAGTACTTC. This rearrangement joins TRBV6-1 to TRBJ2-7; D perhaps matches TRBD1 (5 bases). Germline CDR1 is MNHNS and CDR2 is SASEGT. There are 14 residues in the CDR3. V was clipped by 7 bases and J by 0 bases, with 13 bases between them.

This chain links TRBV5-5 with TRBJ1-5; weak D call: TRBD1 (6 bases). The germline gives CDR1 SGHKS, CDR2 YYEKEE (reference sequence). Trimming took 0 bases from V and 6 from J, leaving 10 bases between them. This CDR3 is built from 14 residues. Written as DNA, the CDR3 is TGTGCCAGCAGCTTGGAGGGGGTAGGTCAGCCCCAGCATTTT. This codes for CASSLEGVGQPQHF.

The chain's CDR3 is CASTPTVNTEAFF. The DNA for the CDR3 is TGTGCCAGCACCCCGACAGTGAACACTGAAGCTTTCTTT. The chain is built from TRBV7-9 and TRBJ1-1; a weak D match, TRBD1 (5 bases). The germline V gene has CDR1 SEHNR and CDR2 FQNEAQ (reference sequence). V was pared by 7 bases and J by 0 bases, with 9 bases between. This CDR3 has 13 amino acids.

The chain employs TRBV6-1 and TRBJ2-1; no reliable D call. Trimming removed 6 bases at V and 1 base at J, with 4 bases between. The CDR3 is 12 amino acids. The germline V gene has CDR1 MNHNS and CDR2 SASEGT. The CDR3 reads CASSLSYNEQFF. The DNA of the CDR3 is TGTGCCAGCAGCTTGTCCTACAATGAGCAGTTCTTC.

The chain combines TRBV7-2 with TRBJ1-1, with D possibly being TRBD1 (6 bases). Trimming stripped 3 bases from V and 0 bases from J, with 8 bases between. Germline V gives CDR1 SGHTA, CDR2 FQGNSA. CDR3 length equals 14 residues. The CDR3 DNA reads as TGTGCCAGCAGCTTCACAGGGATGAACACTGAAGCTTTCTTT. Translating it yields CASSFTGMNTEAFF.

This chain connects TRBV19 to TRBJ1-3; 10 nucleotides align to TRBD1. CDR1 and CDR2 (germline): LNHDA, SQIVND (reference sequence). The J segment lost 4 bases and the V segment lost 2 bases, leaving 5 bases of the junction unmatched. This CDR3 has 16 amino acids. CDR3 in DNA: TGTGCCAGTAGTATAACTCCGGGACAGGGGGGAAACACCATATATTTT. It codes for CASSITPGQGGNTIYF.

V usage is TRBV11-2 and J usage is TRBJ1-1, with D unresolved. The CDR3 covers 12 residues. Germline lookup yields CDR1 SGHAT and CDR2 FQNNGV. Trimming removed 3 bases from V and 7 bases from J, with 9 bases in between. CDR3 amino acids: CASSFEGSEAFF. The CDR3 nucleotides read TGTGCCAGCAGCTTCGAAGGGAGTGAAGCTTTCTTT.

The chain couples TRBV10-3 to TRBJ2-7; D uncertain. V lost 7 bases and J 1 base, leaving 17 bases between the germline ends. Germline V gives CDR1 ENHRY, CDR2 SYGVKD. The CDR3 contains 15 residues. The chain's CDR3 is CAIKTAASSSYEQYF. In DNA, the CDR3 is TGTGCCATCAAAACGGCGGCGTCAAGTTCCTACGAGCAGTACTTC.

The gene calls are TRBV6-1 and TRBJ1-2; D remains unclear. The V gene's germline CDR1 is MNHNS and CDR2 SASEGT. Trimming cost V 5 bases and J 8 bases, with 12 bases left between them. The CDR3 spans 12 residues. CDR3 protein: CASSPREGGYTF. CDR3 nucleotides: TGTGCCAGCAGTCCAAGGGAGGGCGGCTACACCTTC.

V gene TRBV7-2 combines with J gene TRBJ2-1; TRBD2 aligns across 9 bases. CDR1 and CDR2 from the germline V gene are SGHTA and FQGNSA. The ends lost 5 bases at V and 8 bases at J; junction bases unmatched: 16. This CDR3 has 17 residues. The CDR3 loop reads CASSLFAGRGGSDEQFF. CDR3 DNA: TGTGCCAGCAGCCTTTTTGCTGGGCGGGGGGGAAGCGATGAGCAGTTCTTC.

This CDR3 is CATRGFYEQYF. In DNA, the CDR3 is TGCGCCACGCGGGGGTTTTACGAGCAGTACTTC. The chain has TRBV10-2 and TRBJ2-7; the match to TRBD2 covers 7 bases. The CDR3 extends over 11 amino acids. J lost 4 bases, V lost 10 bases, and 4 bases had no gene match. Germline lookup yields CDR1 WSHSY and CDR2 SAAADI.

This clone has just one count. The chain links TRBV6-6 to TRBJ1-2; D remains unclear. Trimming left V 2 bases short and J 6 bases short, with 10 bases between. The CDR3 runs 13 residues. CDR1 is MNHNY, CDR2 SVGAGI, per germline (reference sequence). The CDR3 DNA follows: TGTGCCAGCAGTTACACAGCGGGCGATGGCTACACCTTC. Encoded protein: CASSYTAGDGYTF.

The chain couples TRBV6-1 to TRBJ2-6; unclear D gene. The CDR3 is 14 amino acids. Looked up from germline, CDR1 is MNHNS and CDR2 is SASEGT. V dropped 8 bases and J dropped 0 bases, with 8 bases sitting between them. For the CDR3, the DNA is TGTGCCAGCTCTAAAAACTCTGGGGCCAACGTCCTGACTTTC. It translates to CASSKNSGANVLTF.

The chain has TRBV2 and TRBJ1-1, with D hard to call. V lost 5 bases and J 5 bases, leaving 9 bases between the germline ends. This CDR3 has 12 residues. Germline values: CDR1 SNHLY, CDR2 FYNNEI. The CDR3 protein is CASSPGETEAFF. Written as DNA, the CDR3 is TGTGCCAGCAGTCCGGGAGAGACTGAAGCTTTCTTT.

The CDR3 region is CASSVFKTVLSGNTIYF. CDR3 DNA: TGTGCCAGCAGTGTCTTCAAGACAGTTCTCTCTGGAAACACCATATATTTT. V and J are TRBV6-1 and TRBJ1-3; D may be TRBD1 (5 bases). Deletions cut 4 bases from V and 0 bases from J, with 16 bases between. The CDR3 runs 17 residues. Per germline, CDR1 MNHNS and CDR2 SASEGT.

The CDR3 DNA reads as TGTGCCTGGAGTATGTCAGGGGTACGGGAGCTGTTTTTT. Amino acids: CAWSMSGVRELFF. J is TRBJ2-2 and V is TRBV30, with D perhaps matching TRBD1 (6 bases). V was trimmed by 2 bases and J by 9 bases, leaving 13 bases between them. The CDR3 runs 13 residues. The germline V gene encodes CDR1 GTSNPN and CDR2 SVGIG (reference sequence).

This chain uses TRBV19 with TRBJ2-1; 9 bases are shared with TRBD1. Unmatched junction bases numbered 6, after V lost 1 base and J lost 8 bases. The length of the CDR3 is 15 residues. The germline V gene encodes CDR1 LNHDA and CDR2 SQIVND (reference sequence). The DNA of the CDR3 is TGTGCCAGTAGTATAGGGACAGGGGTTAGCGATGAGCAGTTCTTC. This sequence encodes CASSIGTGVSDEQFF.

The chain recombines TRBV9 with TRBJ2-7; 8 nucleotides match TRBD2. From germline, CDR1 is SGDLS and CDR2 YYNGEE. V trimming: 0 bases; J trimming: 1 base; junction bases outside the gene matches: 3. The CDR3 is 15 amino acids. The CDR3 DNA sequence: TGTGCCAGCAGCGTAGGAGGACTAGCTTCCTACGAGCAGTACTTC. Its protein product is CASSVGGLASYEQYF.

The rearrangement links TRBV9 to TRBJ2-2; 7 bases are shared with TRBD1. The germline V gene encodes CDR1 SGDLS and CDR2 YYNGEE. This CDR3 is 17 amino acids long. Unmatched junction bases numbered 12, after V lost 3 bases and J lost 4 bases. CDR3 DNA sequence: TGTGCCAGCAGCGCTCCAGACGACAGGGCGGTCACCGGGGAGCTGTTTTTT. Translation gives CASSAPDDRAVTGELFF. The full variable domain, in which reference TRBV9 and TRBJ2-2 provide the parts outside the CDR3, is DSGVTQTPKHLITATGQRVTLRCSPRSGDLSVYWYQQSLDQGLQFLIQYYNGEERAKGNILERFSAQQFPDLHSELNLSSLELGDSALYFCASSAPDDRAVTGELFFGEGSRLTVL.

This chain connects TRBV7-2 to TRBJ1-5; D not certain. The CDR3 extends over 14 amino acids. The germline V gene has CDR1 SGHTA and CDR2 FQGNSA. The V gene lost 0 bases and the J gene lost 5 bases, with 8 bases spanning the gap. For the CDR3, the DNA is TGTGCCAGCAGCTTAGCCGGTACCTATCAGCCCCAGCATTTT. It codes for CASSLAGTYQPQHF.

The V and J genes are TRBV6-1 and TRBJ1-2, with a tentative D call TRBD1 (6 bases). Germline CDR1 and CDR2: MNHNS and SASEGT. This CDR3 region has 13 residues. V lost 4 bases and J lost 5, with 11 bases in between. This chain's CDR3 is CASSGVTGYGYTF. The CDR3 bases are TGTGCCAGCAGTGGCGTGACAGGTTATGGCTACACCTTC.

V usage is TRBV5-1 and J usage is TRBJ1-6; D possibly corresponds to TRBD1 (6 bases). From germline, CDR1 is SGHRS and CDR2 YFSETQ. The CDR3 length is 18 residues. V gave up 3 bases and J gave up 7 bases, with 23 bases separating them. CDR3 bases: TGCGCCAGCAGCTGGGGGACACACCCCAGGAGTATAAATTCACCCCTCCACTTT. It is translated as CASSWGTHPRSINSPLHF.

V and J are TRBV7-9 and TRBJ1-1; the D is unclear. CDR1 is SEHNR, CDR2 FQNEAQ, per germline (reference sequence). Deletions cut 3 bases from V and 1 base from J, with 15 bases between. This CDR3 spans 16 amino acids. The CDR3 nucleotides read TGTGCCAGCAGCTTCATACGTTGGGCTACGAACACTGAAGCTTTCTTT. Translated: CASSFIRWATNTEAFF.

V usage is TRBV5-5 and J usage is TRBJ1-3; possible D gene TRBD1, 6 bases. The CDR3 loop spans 16 amino acids. Germline V gene data show CDR1 as SGHKS and CDR2 as YYEKEE (reference sequence). Trimming left V 0 bases short and J 0 bases short, with 10 bases between. CDR3 nucleotide sequence: TGTGCCAGCAGCTTGGAGGGGGAACCCTCTGGAAACACCATATATTTT. Translated, it gives CASSLEGEPSGNTIYF.

The CDR3 is CASRMGTFGTEAFF. The CDR3 DNA reads TGTGCCAGCCGTATGGGGACTTTTGGGACTGAAGCTTTCTTT. This rearrangement joins TRBV6-5 to TRBJ1-1; TRBD1 might be the D (5 bases). From germline, CDR1 is MNHEY and CDR2 SVGAGI. The germline V and J ends were trimmed by 8 bases and 5 bases, with 18 bases remaining between them. The CDR3 contains 14 residues.